This entry lists 27 T cell receptor beta chains sequenced from one sample in a study of T cells in Graves' hyperthyroidism and ophthalmopathy. Amplification targeted TCR beta CDR3 regions from RNA transcripts. HTBI primers were used for first-round RT-PCR of the TCR CDR3. A single record per CDR3 protein comes from TCRdb applying MiXCR to the multiplex PCR reads. The data show some 760,000 distinct CDR3 sequences, about 14% seen once. Sequencing was done on a sample of blood. The receptors were sampled from a woman in her late teens or twenties with Graves' hyperthyroidism.

This clonotype was seen ten or more times. The chain carries TRBV30 and TRBJ1-4; 8 bases agree with TRBD1. The CDR3 is 13 amino acids. J lost 3 bases, V lost 8 bases, and 5 bases had no gene match. Looked up from germline, CDR1 is GTSNPN and CDR2 is SVGIG (reference sequence). DNA of the CDR3: TGTGCCGGACAGGGTATAGCTAATGAAAAACTGTTTTTT. Protein product: CAGQGIANEKLFF.

Many counts were recorded for this clonotype. This rearrangement joins TRBV29-1 to TRBJ1-2; the match to TRBD1 covers 10 bases. CDR1 is SQVTM and CDR2 is ANQGSEA in the germline V gene. Germline trimming cut 2 bases from V and 6 bases from J; bases unmatched to any gene: 6. The CDR3 covers 14 residues. The CDR3 loop is CSVERGTGVDGYTF. The CDR3 coding sequence is TGCAGCGTTGAAAGGGGGACAGGGGTCGATGGCTACACCTTC.

The chain is built from TRBV29-1 and TRBJ2-3; D is ambiguous. Trimming stripped 2 bases from V and 2 bases from J, with 5 bases between. This CDR3 has 12 residues. From germline, CDR1 is SQVTM and CDR2 ANQGSEA. This CDR3 reads CSVEPDTDTQYF. In DNA, the CDR3 is TGCAGCGTTGAACCCGACACAGATACGCAGTATTTT.

This clonotype was seen ten or more times. This chain joins TRBV7-8 and TRBJ2-7, with TRBD2 matching over 8 bases. In germline, CDR1 is SGHVS, CDR2 FQNEAQ. This CDR3 contains 15 residues. V trimming: 1 base; J trimming: 3 bases; junction bases outside the gene matches: 5. As DNA, the CDR3 is TGTGCCAGCAGCTTAGGGTACCTAGCGGGCTACGAGCAGTACTTC. This encodes CASSLGYLAGYEQYF.

This clonotype was recorded many times. The chain combines TRBV2 with TRBJ1-2; maybe TRBD1 (6 bases). The CDR3 spans 13 residues. With 6 bases removed from V and 4 bases from J, the gap between germline ends came to 12 bases. The germline gives CDR1 SNHLY, CDR2 FYNNEI. Here the CDR3 DNA reads TGTGCCAGCAGACGGACAGTTTCCTATGGCTACACCTTC. Translation: CASRRTVSYGYTF.

The sample holds many counts of this clonotype. This sequence joins TRBV20-1 and TRBJ2-3; D is unclear. The CDR3 is 15 residues long. Trimming left V 3 bases short and J 3 bases short, with 16 bases between. Germline loops: CDR1 DFQATT, CDR2 SNEGSKA (reference sequence). The DNA of the CDR3 is TGCAGTGCTAGGCCTCACAGTGGTTCGACAGATACGCAGTATTTT. It translates to CSARPHSGSTDTQYF.

The table lists this clonotype with a few counts. The chain joins TRBV13 to TRBJ1-3; D gene ambiguous. This CDR3 is built from 15 residues. The germline CDR1 and CDR2 sequences are PRHDT and FYEKMQ (reference sequence). Trimming stripped 5 bases from V and 2 bases from J, with 13 bases between. The CDR3 nucleotides are TGTGCCAGCAGCAGCCATTACGGGGCTGGAAACACCATATATTTT. Translated: CASSSHYGAGNTIYF.

This clonotype occurred many times. The rearrangement links TRBV12-3 or TRBV12-4 to TRBJ2-7, with D hard to call. V was cut by 0 bases and J by 2 bases, with 8 bases left in between. The CDR3 is 14 residues long. CDR3 protein: CASSLALGTYEQYF. The CDR3 DNA sequence: TGTGCCAGCAGTTTAGCCCTAGGGACCTACGAGCAGTACTTC.

This clonotype was counted between two and nine times. CDR3 in DNA: TGTGCCAGCAGACGGGGGACTGCGAATGAGCAGTTCTTC. Encoded protein: CASRRGTANEQFF. This chain uses TRBV6-1 with TRBJ2-1; tentative D call: TRBD2 (6 bases). Trimming shortened V by 6 bases and J by 7 bases, and 13 bases separated the two germline ends. The CDR3 extends over 13 amino acids. Germline CDR1 reads MNHNS; CDR2 reads SASEGT.

The chain recombines TRBV7-9 with TRBJ2-3; D is perhaps TRBD2 (6 bases). In germline, CDR1 is SEHNR, CDR2 FQNEAQ (reference sequence). The CDR3 is 18 residues long. V was cut by 5 bases and J by 0 bases, with 21 bases left in between. CDR3 in DNA: TGTGCCAGCAGCCCGGAGCCTACGGGGGAGACTAGCACAGATACGCAGTATTTT. As protein: CASSPEPTGETSTDTQYF.

This clonotype was counted a few times. Since a much larger clone is just one base distant, this may be a read error. The rearrangement links TRBV20-1 to TRBJ2-7; D gene unclear. The J call is uncertain, as TRBJ2-1 better fits the DNA end. Per the germline V gene, CDR1 is DFQATT and CDR2 is SNEGSKA (reference sequence). The CDR3 runs to 14 residues. CDR3 sequence (DNA): TGCAGTGCTAGAATCCCAGGTTCTTCCTACGAGCAGTTCTTC. Translated, it gives CSARIPGSSYEQFF.

The chain combines TRBV29-1 with TRBJ1-1; TRBD1 agrees at 10 bases. The CDR3 totals 15 residues. V gave up 3 bases and J gave up 1 base; unmatched junction bases: 5. Per germline, CDR1 SQVTM and CDR2 ANQGSEA. CDR3 in amino acids: CSVEGRQGANTEAFF. The CDR3 DNA reads TGCAGCGTTGAGGGAAGACAGGGGGCGAACACTGAAGCTTTCTTT.

This clonotype was picked up many times. The chain recombines TRBV3-1 with TRBJ2-1, with a possible D match to TRBD2 (6 bases). This CDR3 has 16 amino acids. The V and J ends lost 0 bases and 4 bases respectively, with 13 bases between them. Germline CDR1 is LGHDT and CDR2 is YNNKEL (reference sequence). The CDR3, as DNA: TGTGCCAGCAGCCAAGATTCGGGGGAAGGGTACAATGAGCAGTTCTTC. Amino acids: CASSQDSGEGYNEQFF.

This clonotype was recorded a few times. The J gene is TRBJ2-7, the V gene TRBV20-1; 9 positions agree with TRBD1. CDR3 length equals 13 residues. Trimming at V came to 5 bases and at J to 5 bases, leaving 7 bases not matched to a gene. Germline V gene sequence: CDR1 DFQATT, CDR2 SNEGSKA (reference sequence). CDR3 nucleotide sequence: TGCAGTGCTCCGGGACAGGGTGCCCACGAGCAGTACTTC. This translates into CSAPGQGAHEQYF.

With regard to this clonotype: One end of the junction is discordant with germline, which a read error may explain. The chain couples TRBV6-1 to TRBJ1-1, with TRBD1 identical over 8 bases. CDR1 is MNHNS, CDR2 SASEGT, per germline. The CDR3 has 14 residues. The CDR3 is CAGRTTGEATEAFF. CDR3 nucleotides: TGTGCCGGCAGGACGACAGGGGAGGCCACTGAAGCTTTCTTT.

This clonotype was counted many times. The chain links TRBV30 to TRBJ2-7; 8 bases line up with TRBD2. V lost 3 bases, J lost 1 base, and 8 bases stayed unmatched. Germline values: CDR1 GTSNPN, CDR2 SVGIG (reference sequence). The CDR3 has 15 residues. CDR3 DNA: TGTGCCTGGAGAACCGCGGGAGGTGGGTCCTACGAGCAGTACTTC. It yields the protein CAWRTAGGGSYEQYF.

There are many counts of this clonotype. V usage is TRBV20-1 and J usage is TRBJ2-3; 9 bases fit TRBD2. This CDR3 is 16 amino acids long. Germline lookup yields CDR1 DFQATT and CDR2 SNEGSKA (reference sequence). The V segment lost 3 bases and the J segment 1 base; nucleotides outside the gene matches: 8. CDR3 protein: CSASPLAGMGTDTQYF. The CDR3, as DNA: TGCAGTGCTAGCCCCCTAGCGGGAATGGGCACAGATACGCAGTATTTT.

The V gene is TRBV20-1, the J gene TRBJ1-5, with D perhaps matching TRBD1 (5 bases). Germline V CDR1 and CDR2: DFQATT, SNEGSKA (reference sequence). The CDR3 has 16 residues. V shed 0 bases and J shed 7 bases, with 19 bases lying between them. DNA of the CDR3: TGCAGTGCTAGAGACGCGGGACGGCCTTTAGGACAGCCCCAGCATTTT. This translates into CSARDAGRPLGQPQHF.

The V call is TRBV4-2, the J call TRBJ1-1, with 7 positions matching TRBD1. Trimming at V came to 1 base and at J to 11 bases, leaving 13 bases not matched to a gene. The CDR3 runs to 15 residues. The germline gives CDR1 LGHNA, CDR2 YNFKEQ. The CDR3 sequence is CASSQVGDRAQRAFF. The CDR3 DNA reads as TGTGCCAGCAGCCAAGTCGGGGACAGAGCCCAACGCGCTTTCTTT.

The genes are TRBV12-3 or TRBV12-4 and TRBJ1-4; no definite D call. Trimming cost V 3 bases and J 6 bases, with 8 bases left between them. The CDR3 totals 13 residues. The CDR3 nucleotides are TGTGCCAGCAGTTTGGAGATTTATGAAAAACTGTTTTTT. Protein product: CASSLEIYEKLFF.

The J gene is TRBJ2-7, the V gene TRBV7-2, with D perhaps TRBD2 (6 bases). The CDR3 extends over 14 amino acids. The germline V and J ends were trimmed by 7 bases and 0 bases, with 13 bases remaining between them. Germline CDR1 SGHTA, CDR2 FQGNSA. The CDR3 DNA is TGTGCCAGCACCCGGGACTGGGCCTCCTACGAGCAGTACTTC. This gives the protein CASTRDWASYEQYF.

The table lists this clonotype with many counts. The CDR3 DNA reads TGTGCCAGCAGCTTAGGGCCAGGGGCCTACGAGCAGTACTTC. It translates to CASSLGPGAYEQYF. The genes are TRBV11-1 and TRBJ2-7; tentative D call: TRBD1 (6 bases). CDR3 length equals 14 residues. Trimming took off 1 base at V and 2 bases at J, with 9 bases between the two ends. Germline CDR1 is SGHAT and CDR2 is FQDESV (reference sequence).

This clonotype appeared many times. The chain recombines TRBV29-1 with TRBJ1-1, with 7 bases matching TRBD1. This CDR3 has 13 residues. Trimming removed 6 bases from V and 3 bases from J; junction bases left unmatched: 7. Germline CDR1 and CDR2: SQVTM and ANQGSEA. The CDR3 loop reads CSVDLTGYTEAFF. For the CDR3, the DNA is TGCAGCGTAGACCTGACAGGGTACACTGAAGCTTTCTTT.

The V and J genes are TRBV27 and TRBJ1-6; D unclear. Germline CDR1 and CDR2: MNHEY and SMNVEV (reference sequence). This CDR3 has 17 amino acids. Trimming took off 7 bases at V and 0 bases at J, with 16 bases between the two ends. CDR3 DNA sequence: TGTGCCAGCAAATCGGATTTTCGTGGCTCCTATAATTCACCCCTCCACTTT. The encoded protein is CASKSDFRGSYNSPLHF.

This clonotype was seen a single time. V gene TRBV30 combines with J gene TRBJ2-7; D possibly uses TRBD1 or TRBD2 (5 bases each). CDR1 is GTSNPN and CDR2 is SVGIG in the germline V gene (reference sequence). The CDR3 covers 14 residues. The V end was cut by 2 bases, the J end by 2 bases, with 13 bases between. The CDR3 nucleotides are TGTGCCTGGAGTATCGGGACGGGCACCTACGAGCAGTACTTC. Encoded protein: CAWSIGTGTYEQYF.

A single count supports this clonotype. The chain uses TRBV5-4 and TRBJ1-1; D might be TRBD1 (5 bases). Germline V gives CDR1 SGHNT, CDR2 YYREEE (reference sequence). The CDR3 is 14 amino acids. The V end lost 1 base, the J end lost 3 bases, and 10 bases lay between the germline ends. As DNA, the CDR3 is TGTGCCAGCAGCTTGCGGGGGGTGGACACTGAAGCTTTCTTT. The encoded protein is CASSLRGVDTEAFF.

V and J are TRBV12-3 or TRBV12-4 and TRBJ1-5; 11 bases fit TRBD1. J was trimmed by 4 bases and V by 3 bases; bases with no gene match: 5. The CDR3 length is 16 residues. The CDR3 DNA follows: TGTGCCAGCAGTTTCGGCGGGACAGGGGGAAATCAGCCCCAGCATTTT. Protein: CASSFGGTGGNQPQHF.